Shown below are 12 T cell receptor beta chains from a single sample sequenced in a study of CD8 T cells in ankylosing spondylitis. Via MiXCR, TCRdb re-called the 5' RACE reads, giving one row per CDR3 protein. The data contain about 180,000 distinct CDR3 sequences, around 9.6% of them singletons. Sequenced: blood, either unsorted or a sorted T cell fraction (not recorded which). The receptor source for this set is a female donor with ankylosing spondylitis or in good health (not recorded which).

V usage is TRBV5-1 and J usage is TRBJ2-5, with D possibly TRBD2 on 6 matching bases. CDR3 size: 13 residues. The V end lost 4 bases, the J end lost 2 bases, and 9 bases lay between the germline ends. Germline CDR1 SGHRS, CDR2 YFSETQ. The CDR3 nucleotides are TGCGCCAGCAGCCCGGACTATCAAGAGACCCAGTACTTC. Its protein product is CASSPDYQETQYF. Full variable domain (rest looked up from reference TRBV5-1 and TRBJ2-5): KAGVTQTPRYLIKTRGQQVTLSCSPISGHRSVSWYQQTPGQGLQFLFEYFSETQRNKGNFPGRFSGRQFSNSRSEMNVSTLELGDSALYLCASSPDYQETQYFGPGTRLLVL.

The table lists this clonotype with many counts. The rearrangement links TRBV4-3 to TRBJ2-1, with 11 bases matching TRBD1. V dropped 1 base and J dropped 13; count of bases not matched to a gene: 3. Germline lookup yields CDR1 LGHNA and CDR2 YSLEER. The CDR3 runs 13 residues. In DNA, the CDR3 is TGCGCCAGCAGCCAAGGGACAGGGGGCCACCAGTTCTTC. It specifies CASSQGTGGHQFF.

The chain joins TRBV20-1 to TRBJ2-2; perhaps TRBD1 as D (5 bases). V lost 4 bases and J 0 bases, leaving 6 bases between the germline ends. This CDR3 has 13 amino acids. Germline V gives CDR1 DFQATT, CDR2 SNEGSKA (reference sequence). The CDR3 sequence: CSAKGANTGELFF. As DNA, the CDR3 is TGCAGTGCTAAAGGGGCGAACACCGGGGAGCTGTTTTTT.

In its sample, this clonotype was seen a few times. The genes are TRBV7-9 and TRBJ2-6, with 11 bases identical to TRBD1. With 3 bases clipped from V and 1 base from J, the junction kept 2 bases outside the gene matches. CDR3 length equals 17 residues. CDR1 and CDR2 (germline): SEHNR, FQNEAQ (reference sequence). The DNA for the CDR3 is TGTGCCAGCAGCTTGGGGACAGGGGGGTCTGGGGCCAACGTCCTGACTTTC. As protein: CASSLGTGGSGANVLTF.

The chain is built from TRBV6-2 or TRBV6-3 and TRBJ1-2; D not resolved. Germline values: CDR1 MNHEY, CDR2 SVGEGT. V was clipped by 4 bases and J by 5 bases, with 17 bases between them. The CDR3 extends over 15 amino acids. DNA for the CDR3: TGTGCCAGCAGTTTCTCGGAGTGGCCCAATTATGGCTACACCTTC. Translated, it gives CASSFSEWPNYGYTF.

This clonotype was counted only a few times. The gene calls are TRBV6-1 and TRBJ2-7; no definite D call. Germline lookup yields CDR1 MNHNS and CDR2 SASEGT. With 1 base removed from V and 2 bases from J, the gap between germline ends came to 6 bases. CDR3 length: 13 residues. The chain's CDR3 is CASSEGPTYEQYF. CDR3 DNA sequence: TGTGCCAGCAGTGAAGGTCCAACCTACGAGCAGTACTTC.

The gene calls are TRBV4-2 and TRBJ2-3; possible D gene TRBD2, 5 bases. The CDR3 is 13 residues long. Germline V CDR1 and CDR2: LGHNA, YNFKEQ. Trimming shortened V by 4 bases and J by 2 bases, and 7 bases separated the two germline ends. CDR3 DNA sequence: TGTGCCAGCAGCCTGACTACCACAGATACGCAGTATTTT. Protein product: CASSLTTTDTQYF.

This clonotype was counted at least ten times. The gene calls are TRBV7-9 and TRBJ1-1, with TRBD1 as a possible D gene (5 bases). Germline V CDR1 and CDR2: SEHNR, FQNEAQ (reference sequence). This CDR3 has 13 residues. V lost 7 bases and J lost 4, with 13 bases in between. Here the CDR3 reads CASTPGPSTEAFF. As DNA, the CDR3 is TGTGCCAGCACCCCAGGGCCGAGCACTGAAGCTTTCTTT.

This clonotype was detected only a few times. The rearrangement uses TRBV27 and TRBJ2-7; TRBD1 might be the D (6 bases). The CDR3 runs to 12 residues. Trimming removed 6 bases from V and 3 bases from J, with 9 bases in between. Germline V CDR1 and CDR2: MNHEY, SMNVEV (reference sequence). CDR3 sequence: CASRAQGYEQYF. In DNA, the CDR3 is TGTGCCAGCAGAGCACAGGGCTACGAGCAGTACTTC.

The chain joins TRBV24-1 to TRBJ2-5, with 7 bases fitting TRBD2. Unmatched junction bases numbered 7, after V lost 9 bases and J lost 4 bases. In germline, CDR1 is KGHDR, CDR2 SFDVKD. CDR3 length: 13 residues. This chain's CDR3 is CATGAGVGETQYF. The CDR3, as DNA: TGTGCCACCGGGGCGGGAGTGGGAGAGACCCAGTACTTC.

This clonotype was seen many times. The chain links TRBV7-9 to TRBJ2-1, with 8 nucleotides matching TRBD1. The CDR3 length is 14 residues. V gave up 6 bases and J gave up 4 bases; unmatched junction bases: 5. Germline CDR1 is SEHNR and CDR2 is FQNEAQ (reference sequence). As DNA, the CDR3 is TGTGCCAGCAGGACAGGGGCCCAATACAATGAGCAGTTCTTC. It yields the protein CASRTGAQYNEQFF.

This clonotype occurred many times. The chain couples TRBV9 to TRBJ2-3; TRBD2 matches 8 bases. J was trimmed by 0 bases and V by 5 bases; bases with no gene match: 2. This CDR3 has 14 residues. Per the germline V gene, CDR1 is SGDLS and CDR2 is YYNGEE. CDR3 sequence: CASSLAGSTDTQYF. The CDR3 bases are TGTGCCAGCAGTTTAGCGGGGAGCACAGATACGCAGTATTTT.